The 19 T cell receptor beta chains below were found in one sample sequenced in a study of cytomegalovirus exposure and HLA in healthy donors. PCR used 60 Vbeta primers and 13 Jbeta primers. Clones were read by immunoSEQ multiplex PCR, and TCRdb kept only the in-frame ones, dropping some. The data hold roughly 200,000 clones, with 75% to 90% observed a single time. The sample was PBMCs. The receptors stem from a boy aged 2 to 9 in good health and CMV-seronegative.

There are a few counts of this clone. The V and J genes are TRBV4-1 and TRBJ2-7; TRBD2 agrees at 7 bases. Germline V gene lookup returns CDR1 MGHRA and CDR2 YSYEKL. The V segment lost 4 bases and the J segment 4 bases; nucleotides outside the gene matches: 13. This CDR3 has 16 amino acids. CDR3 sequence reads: CASSPQHEGGPYEQYF. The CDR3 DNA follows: TGCGCCAGCAGCCCCCAACATGAGGGAGGGCCTTACGAGCAGTACTTC.

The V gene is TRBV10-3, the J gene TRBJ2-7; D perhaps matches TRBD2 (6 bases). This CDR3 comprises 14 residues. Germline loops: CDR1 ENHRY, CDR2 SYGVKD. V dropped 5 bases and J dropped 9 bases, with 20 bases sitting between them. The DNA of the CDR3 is TGTGCCATCAGTCGCGGGGCCGAGGGTGGTGGGCAGTACTTC. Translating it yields CAISRGAEGGGQYF.

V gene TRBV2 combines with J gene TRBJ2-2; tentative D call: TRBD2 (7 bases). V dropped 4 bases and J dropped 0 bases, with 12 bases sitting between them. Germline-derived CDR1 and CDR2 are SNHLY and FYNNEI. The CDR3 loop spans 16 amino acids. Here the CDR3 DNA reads TGTGCCAGCAGTGGGGGCGGGGGCCCGAACACCGGGGAGCTGTTTTTT. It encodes CASSGGGGPNTGELFF.

CDR3 sequence: CASSGSYEQYF. The CDR3 bases are TGTGCCAGCAGCGGGAGCTACGAGCAGTACTTC. V gene TRBV11-2 combines with J gene TRBJ2-7; D is possibly TRBD2 (5 bases). CDR1 and CDR2 from the germline V gene are SGHAT and FQNNGV. The V gene lost 5 bases and the J gene lost 3 bases, with 5 bases spanning the gap. The CDR3 is 11 amino acids.

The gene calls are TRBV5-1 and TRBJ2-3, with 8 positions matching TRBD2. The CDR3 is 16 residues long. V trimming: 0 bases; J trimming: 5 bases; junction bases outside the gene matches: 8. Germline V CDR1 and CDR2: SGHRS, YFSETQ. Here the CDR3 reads CASSLGFGRAGDTQYF. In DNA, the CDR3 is TGCGCCAGCAGCTTGGGATTCGGGAGGGCCGGAGATACGCAGTATTTT.

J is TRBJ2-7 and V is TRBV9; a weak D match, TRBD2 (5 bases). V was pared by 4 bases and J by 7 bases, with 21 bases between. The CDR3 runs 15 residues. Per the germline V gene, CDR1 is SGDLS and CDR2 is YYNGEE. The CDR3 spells CASSSYAGTPREQYF. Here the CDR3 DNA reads TGTGCCAGCAGCTCGTACGCGGGTACCCCGCGAGAGCAGTACTTC.

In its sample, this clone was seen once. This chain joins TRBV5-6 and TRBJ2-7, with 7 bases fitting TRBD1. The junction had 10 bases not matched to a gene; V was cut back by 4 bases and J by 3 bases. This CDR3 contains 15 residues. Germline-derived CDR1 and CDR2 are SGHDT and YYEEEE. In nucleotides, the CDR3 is TGTGCCAGCAGCGAAGGGGACAGAGGATACTACGAGCAGTACTTC. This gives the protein CASSEGDRGYYEQYF.

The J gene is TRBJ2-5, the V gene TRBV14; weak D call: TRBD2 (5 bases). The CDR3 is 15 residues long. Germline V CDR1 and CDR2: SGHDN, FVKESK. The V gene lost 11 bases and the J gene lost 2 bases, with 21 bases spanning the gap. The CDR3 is CASGERANPQETQYF. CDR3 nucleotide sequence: TGTGCCTCTGGAGAGAGGGCGAACCCTCAAGAGACCCAGTACTTC.

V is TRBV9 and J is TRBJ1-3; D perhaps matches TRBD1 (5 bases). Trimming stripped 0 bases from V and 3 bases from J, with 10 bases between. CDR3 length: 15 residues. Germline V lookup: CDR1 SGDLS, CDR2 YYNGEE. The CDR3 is CASSVDPGGGNTIYF. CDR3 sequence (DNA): TGTGCCAGCAGCGTAGACCCCGGGGGTGGAAACACCATATATTTT.

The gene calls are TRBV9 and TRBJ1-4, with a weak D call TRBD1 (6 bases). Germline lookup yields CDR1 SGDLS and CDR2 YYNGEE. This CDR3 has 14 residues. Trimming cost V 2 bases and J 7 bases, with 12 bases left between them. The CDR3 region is CASSVGQGREKLFF. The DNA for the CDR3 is TGTGCCAGCAGCGTGGGGCAGGGGCGTGAAAAACTGTTTTTT.

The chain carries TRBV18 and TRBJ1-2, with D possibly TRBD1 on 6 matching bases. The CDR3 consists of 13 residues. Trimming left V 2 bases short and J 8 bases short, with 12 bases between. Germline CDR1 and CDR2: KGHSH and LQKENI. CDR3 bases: TGTGCCAGCTCACCAAAGGGGGATGAGGGCTACACCTTC. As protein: CASSPKGDEGYTF.

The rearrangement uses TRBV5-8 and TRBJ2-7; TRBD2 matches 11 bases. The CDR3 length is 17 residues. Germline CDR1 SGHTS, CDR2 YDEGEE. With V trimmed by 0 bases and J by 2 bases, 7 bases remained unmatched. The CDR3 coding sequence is TGTGCCAGCAGCTTGGTATTCATAGCGGGAGGGCCCTACGAGCAGTACTTC. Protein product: CASSLVFIAGGPYEQYF.

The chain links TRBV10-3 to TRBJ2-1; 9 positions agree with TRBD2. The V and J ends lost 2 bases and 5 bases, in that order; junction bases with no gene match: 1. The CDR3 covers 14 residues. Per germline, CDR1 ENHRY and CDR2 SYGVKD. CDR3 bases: TGTGCCATCAGTGAGGTAGCGGGGGACAATGAGCAGTTCTTC. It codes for CAISEVAGDNEQFF.

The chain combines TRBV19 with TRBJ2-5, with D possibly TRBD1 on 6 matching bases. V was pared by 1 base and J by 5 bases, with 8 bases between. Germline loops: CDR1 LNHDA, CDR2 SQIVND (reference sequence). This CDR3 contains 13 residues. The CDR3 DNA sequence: TGTGCCAGTAGTATAGGGGGGCGGGAGACCCAGTACTTC. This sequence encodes CASSIGGRETQYF. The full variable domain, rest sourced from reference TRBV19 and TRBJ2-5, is DGGITQSPKYLFRKEGQNVTLSCEQNLNHDAMYWYRQDPGQGLRLIYYSQIVNDFQKGDIAEGYSVSREKKESFPLTVTSAQKNPTAFYLCASSIGGRETQYFGPGTRLLVL.

The CDR3 DNA sequence: TGTGCCAGCAGTCCCCTCGCGGGTGTTCCAGATACGCAGTATTTT. The encoded protein is CASSPLAGVPDTQYF. The rearrangement links TRBV6-6 to TRBJ2-3, with D possibly TRBD2 on 5 matching bases. The CDR3 is 15 residues long. Germline V gives CDR1 MNHNY, CDR2 SVGAGI (reference sequence). V was cut by 5 bases and J by 4 bases, with 16 bases left in between.

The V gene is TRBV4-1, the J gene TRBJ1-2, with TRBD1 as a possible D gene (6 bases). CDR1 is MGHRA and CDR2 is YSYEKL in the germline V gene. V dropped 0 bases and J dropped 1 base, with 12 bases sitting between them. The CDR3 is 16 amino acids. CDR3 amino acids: CASSQEGAGVNYGYTF. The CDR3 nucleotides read TGCGCCAGCAGCCAAGAAGGGGCAGGGGTTAACTATGGCTACACCTTC.

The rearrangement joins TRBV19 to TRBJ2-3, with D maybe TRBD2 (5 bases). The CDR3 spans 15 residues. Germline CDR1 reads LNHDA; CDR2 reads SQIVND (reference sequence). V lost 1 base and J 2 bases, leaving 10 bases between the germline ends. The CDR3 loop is CASSIAGWDTDTQYF. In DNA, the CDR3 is TGTGCCAGTAGTATAGCGGGGTGGGACACAGATACGCAGTATTTT.

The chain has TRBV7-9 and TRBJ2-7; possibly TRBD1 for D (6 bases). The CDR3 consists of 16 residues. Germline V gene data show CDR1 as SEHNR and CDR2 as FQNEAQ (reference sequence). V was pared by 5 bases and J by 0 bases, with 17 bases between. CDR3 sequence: CASSPVSGTPSYEQYF. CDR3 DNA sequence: TGTGCCAGCAGCCCCGTATCCGGGACACCCTCCTACGAGCAGTACTTC. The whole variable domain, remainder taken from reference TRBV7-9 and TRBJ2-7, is DTGVSQNPRHKITKRGQNVTFRCDPISEHNRLYWYRQTLGQGPEFLTYFQNEAQLEKSRLLSDRFSAERPKGSFSTLEIQRTEQGDSAMYLCASSPVSGTPSYEQYFGPGTRLTVT.

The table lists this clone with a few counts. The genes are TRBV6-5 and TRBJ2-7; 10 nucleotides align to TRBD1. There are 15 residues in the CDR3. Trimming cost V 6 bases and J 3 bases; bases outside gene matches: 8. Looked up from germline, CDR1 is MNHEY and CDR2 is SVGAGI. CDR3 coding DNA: TGTGCCAGCAGATTGGGACAGGGGCACTTCTACGAGCAGTACTTC. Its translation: CASRLGQGHFYEQYF.